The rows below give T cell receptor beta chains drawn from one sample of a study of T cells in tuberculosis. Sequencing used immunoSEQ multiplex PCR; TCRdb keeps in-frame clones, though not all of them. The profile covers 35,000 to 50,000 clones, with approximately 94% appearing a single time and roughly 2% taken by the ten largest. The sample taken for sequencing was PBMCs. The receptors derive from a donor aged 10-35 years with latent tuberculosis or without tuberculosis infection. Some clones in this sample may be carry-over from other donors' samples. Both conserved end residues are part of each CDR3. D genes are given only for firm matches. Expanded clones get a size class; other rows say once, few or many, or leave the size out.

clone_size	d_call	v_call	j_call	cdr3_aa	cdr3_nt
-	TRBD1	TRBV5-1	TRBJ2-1	CASSLGTGVEQFF	TGCGCCAGCAGCTTGGGGACAGGGGTGGAGCAGTTCTTC
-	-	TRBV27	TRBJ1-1	CASSFRGNTEAFF	TGTGCCAGCAGTTTCCGGGGGAACACTGAAGCTTTCTTT
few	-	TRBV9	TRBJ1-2	CASSVGGSQGYTF	TGTGCCAGCAGCGTGGGAGGCAGTCAAGGCTACACCTTC
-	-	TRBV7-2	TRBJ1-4	CASSVLLGKLFF	TGTGCCAGCAGTGTACTTCTCGGAAAACTGTTTTTT
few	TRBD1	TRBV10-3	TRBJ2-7	CAISSDRVGHEQYF	TGTGCCATCAGTTCCGACAGGGTGGGACACGAGCAGTACTTC
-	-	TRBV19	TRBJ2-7	CASSSPGHTYEQYF	TGTGCCAGTAGTTCCCCCGGTCATACCTACGAGCAGTACTTC
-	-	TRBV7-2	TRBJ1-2	CASSLLVGTPNYGYTF	TGTGCCAGCAGCTTATTAGTGGGGACACCAAACTATGGCTACACCTTC
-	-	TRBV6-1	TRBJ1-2	CASIVGHLGYGYTF	TGTGCCAGCATTGTAGGACATTTAGGATATGGCTACACCTTC
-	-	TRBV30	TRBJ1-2	CAWRSVGYTF	TGTGCCTGGAGGAGTGTTGGCTACACCTTC
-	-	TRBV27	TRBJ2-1	CASRSASSSFEQFF	TGTGCCAGCAGGTCGGCGTCTAGCTCGTTTGAGCAGTTCTTC
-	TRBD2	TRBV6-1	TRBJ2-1	CASRLTSRQFF	TGTGCCAGCAGACTGACTAGCAGGCAGTTCTTC
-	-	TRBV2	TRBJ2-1	CASRQTGTLKFF	TGTGCCAGCAGGCAAACCGGGACTTTGAAGTTCTTC
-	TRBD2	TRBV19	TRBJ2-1	CASSLAGGRYNEQFF	TGTGCCAGTAGTTTAGCGGGAGGTCGCTACAATGAGCAGTTCTTC
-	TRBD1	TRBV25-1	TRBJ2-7	CASIDRVGEQYF	TGTGCCAGCATAGACAGGGTCGGCGAGCAGTACTTC
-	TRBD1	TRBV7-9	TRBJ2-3	CASSPVPGGSTDTQYF	TGTGCCAGCAGCCCCGTTCCAGGGGGAAGCACAGATACGCAGTATTTT
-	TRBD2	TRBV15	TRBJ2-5	CATSSGLAGVETQYF	TGTGCCACCAGCAGCGGACTAGCGGGAGTGGAGACCCAGTACTTC
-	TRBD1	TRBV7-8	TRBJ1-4	CASSPRTGETTNEKLFF	TGTGCCAGCAGCCCCCGGACAGGAGAAACAACTAATGAAAAACTGTTTTTT
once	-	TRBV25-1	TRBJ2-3	CASSDGTFTSTDTQYF	TGTGCCAGCAGTGATGGGACTTTCACTAGCACAGATACGCAGTATTTT
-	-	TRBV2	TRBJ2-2	CASSIGVNTGELFF	TGTGCCAGCAGTATAGGGGTGAACACCGGGGAGCTGTTTTTT
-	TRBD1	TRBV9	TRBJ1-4	CASSARQGLVEKLFF	TGTGCCAGCAGCGCCCGACAGGGGCTTGTTGAAAAACTGTTTTTT
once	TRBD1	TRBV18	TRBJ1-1	CASSNRQGAIGTEAFF	TGTGCCAGCTCAAACAGACAGGGGGCGATTGGTACTGAAGCTTTCTTT
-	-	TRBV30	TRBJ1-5	CAWRDTYSNQPQHF	TGTGCCTGGCGGGACACTTATAGCAATCAGCCCCAGCATTTT
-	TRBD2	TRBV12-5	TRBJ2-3	CASGLGTSGRGDTQYF	TGTGCTAGTGGTTTGGGGACTAGCGGGCGGGGAGATACGCAGTATTTT
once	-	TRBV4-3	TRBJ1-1	CASSPGLNTEAFF	TGCGCCAGCAGCCCCGGGTTGAACACTGAAGCTTTCTTT
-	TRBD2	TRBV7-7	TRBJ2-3	CASSLGLAGTDTQYF	TGTGCCAGCAGCTTAGGACTAGCAGGCACAGATACGCAGTATTTT
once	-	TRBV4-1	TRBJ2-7	CASSQSDEQYF	TGCGCCAGCAGCCAATCAGACGAGCAGTACTTC
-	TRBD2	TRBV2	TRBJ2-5	CASSFIPTSGSEETQYF	TGTGCCAGCAGTTTTATACCGACTAGCGGGAGTGAAGAGACCCAGTACTTC
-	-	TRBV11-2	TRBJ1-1	CASSLQGNTEAFF	TGTGCCAGCAGCTTACAGGGGAACACTGAAGCTTTCTTT
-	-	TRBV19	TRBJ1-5	CASRLNARYQPQHF	TGTGCCAGTAGACTAAACGCAAGATATCAGCCCCAGCATTTT
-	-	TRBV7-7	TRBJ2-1	CASSLGSGSYNEQFF	TGTGCCAGCAGCTTAGGGAGTGGGTCCTACAATGAGCAGTTCTTC
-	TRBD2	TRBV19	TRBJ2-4	CASSTHPGLAGGPDIQYF	TGTGCCAGTAGTACTCACCCGGGACTAGCGGGAGGGCCGGACATTCAGTACTTC
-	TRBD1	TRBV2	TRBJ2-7	CASSEARGQAYSYEQYF	TGTGCCAGCAGTGAAGCAAGGGGACAGGCTTACTCCTACGAGCAGTACTTC
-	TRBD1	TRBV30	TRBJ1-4	CAWSPGTGGEKLFF	TGTGCCTGGAGTCCCGGGACAGGGGGCGAAAAACTGTTTTTT
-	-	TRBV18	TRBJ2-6	CASSRRGRGDSGANVLTF	TGTGCCAGCTCACGTCGAGGGAGGGGGGACTCTGGGGCCAACGTCCTGACTTTC
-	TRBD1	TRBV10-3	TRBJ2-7	CAISEPGQGAGEQYF	TGTGCCATCAGTGAGCCGGGACAGGGGGCGGGTGAGCAGTACTTC
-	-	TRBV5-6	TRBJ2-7	CASSLETFTYEQYF	TGTGCCAGCAGCTTGGAGACTTTTACTTACGAGCAGTACTTC
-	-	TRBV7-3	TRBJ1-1	CASSARGQNTEAFF	TGTGCCAGCAGCGCACGGGGACAGAACACTGAAGCTTTCTTT
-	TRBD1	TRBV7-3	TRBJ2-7	CASSLTTGGFDEQYF	TGTGCCAGCAGCTTAACGACAGGGGGCTTTGACGAGCAGTACTTC
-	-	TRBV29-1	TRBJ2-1	CSGPGVEQFF	TGCAGCGGCCCAGGGGTTGAGCAGTTCTTC
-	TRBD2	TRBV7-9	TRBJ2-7	CASSVLGTSGEQYF	TGTGCCAGCAGCGTATTAGGGACTAGCGGCGAGCAGTACTTC
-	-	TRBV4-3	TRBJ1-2	CASSQDSSFYGYTF	TGCGCCAGCAGCCAAGATTCGAGTTTCTATGGCTACACCTTC
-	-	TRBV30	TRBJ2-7	CAWSGGGYEQYF	TGTGCCTGGAGTGGAGGAGGTTACGAGCAGTACTTC
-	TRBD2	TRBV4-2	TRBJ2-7	CASSPGGTSFYEQYF	TGTGCCAGCAGCCCCGGAGGGACTAGCTTTTACGAGCAGTACTTC
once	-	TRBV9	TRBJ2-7	CASSLGDLGEQYF	TGTGCCAGCAGCTTGGGAGATCTCGGCGAGCAGTACTTC
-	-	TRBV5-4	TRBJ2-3	CASSGTGRRDTQYF	TGTGCCAGCAGCGGTACAGGGCGTCGGGATACGCAGTATTTT
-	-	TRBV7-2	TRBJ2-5	CASSESGETQYF	TGTGCCAGCAGCGAAAGCGGAGAGACCCAGTACTTC
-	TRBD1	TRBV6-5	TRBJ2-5	CASRTGGETQYF	TGTGCCAGCAGAACAGGGGGAGAGACCCAGTACTTC
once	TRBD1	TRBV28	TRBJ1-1	CASSLLKGQGIMEAFF	TGTGCCAGCAGTTTGCTCAAGGGACAGGGGATTATGGAAGCTTTCTTT
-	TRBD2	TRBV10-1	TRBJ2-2	CASSDFVERERTGELFF	TGCGCCAGCAGTGATTTCGTGGAGCGGGAGAGGACCGGGGAGCTGTTTTTT
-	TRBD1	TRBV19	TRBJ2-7	CASSIEGGTYEQYF	TGTGCCAGTAGTATAGAAGGGGGCACCTACGAGCAGTACTTC
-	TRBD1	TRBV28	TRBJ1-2	CASTPGGANYGYTF	TGTGCCAGCACCCCAGGGGGCGCAAACTATGGCTACACCTTC
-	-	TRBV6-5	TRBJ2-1	CASSRTGQMTNEQFF	TGTGCCAGCAGTCGAACAGGCCAGATGACGAATGAGCAGTTCTTC
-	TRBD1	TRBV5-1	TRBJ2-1	CASSSRGQGAISSYNEQFF	TGCGCCAGCAGCTCCAGAGGGCAGGGGGCGATCAGCTCCTACAATGAGCAGTTCTTC
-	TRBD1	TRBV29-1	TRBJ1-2	CSVAGQGTFGYGYTF	TGCAGCGTTGCGGGACAGGGGACCTTTGGCTATGGCTACACCTTC
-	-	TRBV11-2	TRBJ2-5	CASSRRSEETQYF	TGTGCCAGCAGCCGCCGGAGTGAGGAGACCCAGTACTTC